A selection of T cell receptor beta chains follows, all from one sample in a study of tumor-infiltrating lymphocytes in primary liver carcinoma. One entry per CDR3 protein results from TCRdb running MiXCR on the multiplex PCR reads. The data contain 50,000 to 65,000 distinct CDR3 sequences, about three quarters of them singletons. The sequenced sample consisted of liver tumor tissue from sampling region 4. The receptors were gathered from a man aged 40-49 years with primary liver carcinoma and hepatitis B virus infection. Each CDR3 is given with its conserved first and last residue. The D gene is left open where the match is weak. Clone size is stated in some rows and not others, as once, few, many or a class when expanded.

clone size: many
V gene: TRBV7-9
J gene: TRBJ2-2
D gene: NA
CDR3 DNA: TGTGCCAGCAGCCCCCCGTCGGACAGCACCGGGGAGCTGGTTTTT
CDR3 protein: CASSPPSDSTGELVF

clone size: NA
V gene: TRBV10-2
J gene: TRBJ2-1
D gene: NA
CDR3 DNA: TGCGCCAGCAGTAAGTCCGGTGAGTATGAGCAGTTCTTC
CDR3 protein: CASSKSGEYEQFF

clone size: many
V gene: TRBV7-9
J gene: TRBJ1-1
D gene: NA
CDR3 DNA: TGTGCCAGCCTACGGGGGGCGACGGGAACTGAAGCTTTCTTT
CDR3 protein: CASLRGATGTEAFF

clone size: NA
V gene: TRBV10-2
J gene: TRBJ2-1
D gene: NA
CDR3 DNA: TGCGCCAGCAGCATGACTAGGTTGGCTGATCAGTTCTTC
CDR3 protein: CASSMTRLADQFF

clone size: NA
V gene: TRBV6-5
J gene: TRBJ2-7
D gene: NA
CDR3 DNA: TGTGCCAGCAGTTACAAGGGCCCTGCCACTTCGATGCCCTACGAACAGTACTTC
CDR3 protein: CASSYKGPATSMPYEQYF

clone size: many
V gene: TRBV4-3
J gene: TRBJ2-5
D gene: NA
CDR3 DNA: TGCGCCAGCAGCCAAGTCCTAATGGCGGCCCAGTACTTC
CDR3 protein: CASSQVLMAAQYF

clone size: NA
V gene: TRBV11-1
J gene: TRBJ2-2
D gene: NA
CDR3 DNA: TGTGATGGCAGCTTAGTACGTTTCGGGGAGCTGTTTTTT
CDR3 protein: CDGSLVRFGELFF

clone size: once
V gene: TRBV5-4
J gene: TRBJ1-6
D gene: NA
CDR3 DNA: TGTGCCAGCAGCCGGGACTTGGCCTCACCCCTCCACTTT
CDR3 protein: CASSRDLASPLHF

clone size: NA
V gene: TRBV7-9
J gene: TRBJ2-3
D gene: TRBD1
CDR3 DNA: TGTGCCAGCAGCGAGACAGGGGGCGGCGAGGATACACAGTATTTT
CDR3 protein: CASSETGGGEDTQYF

clone size: few
V gene: TRBV12-3/TRBV12-4
J gene: TRBJ2-7
D gene: TRBD2
CDR3 DNA: TGTGCCAGCAGTCCAGCGGGAGTAAGGAACGAGCAGTACTTC
CDR3 protein: CASSPAGVRNEQYF

clone size: NA
V gene: TRBV29-1
J gene: TRBJ1-4
D gene: NA
CDR3 DNA: TGCAGCGTTGACGGAGGGATGGGTGAAAGACTGTTTTTT
CDR3 protein: CSVDGGMGERLFF

clone size: once
V gene: TRBV14
J gene: TRBJ2-3
D gene: TRBD2
CDR3 DNA: TGTACCAGCAGCCAATCAGTTAGCGGGAGACTGAAAGATACGCAGTATTTT
CDR3 protein: CTSSQSVSGRLKDTQYF

clone size: NA
V gene: TRBV4-1
J gene: TRBJ1-1
D gene: NA
CDR3 DNA: TGCGCCAGCAGCCAAGACCGCGGGGGATTAGAAGCTTTCTTT
CDR3 protein: CASSQDRGGLEAFF

clone size: NA
V gene: TRBV29-1
J gene: TRBJ2-2
D gene: NA
CDR3 DNA: TGCAGCGTTCGGGGCAATAGGATCACCGAGGAACTGTTTTTT
CDR3 protein: CSVRGNRITEELFF

clone size: many
V gene: TRBV5-1
J gene: TRBJ2-5
D gene: NA
CDR3 DNA: TGCGCCAGCAGTCCGCTAGGACAGGGAGGGCAAGAGACCCAGTACTTC
CDR3 protein: CASSPLGQGGQETQYF

clone size: once
V gene: TRBV6-5
J gene: TRBJ2-7
D gene: TRBD1
CDR3 DNA: TGTGCCAGCAGCCCCCTCACAGGGGGCGGCGAGCAGTACTTC
CDR3 protein: CASSPLTGGGEQYF

clone size: NA
V gene: TRBV11-2
J gene: TRBJ2-7
D gene: NA
CDR3 DNA: TGTGCCGGCAGCTTAGAGTCGGGGATCTCTGACGAGCAGTACTTC
CDR3 protein: CAGSLESGISDEQYF

clone size: NA
V gene: TRBV29-1
J gene: TRBJ1-1
D gene: TRBD1
CDR3 DNA: TGCAGCGTTCGGTCAGGGGGCGCTGAAGCTTTCTTT
CDR3 protein: CSVRSGGAEAFF

clone size: NA
V gene: TRBV6-1
J gene: TRBJ2-7
D gene: NA
CDR3 DNA: TGTGCCAGCAGTGTGCGTCTAGGAGCCGGTTACTACGAGCAGTACTTC
CDR3 protein: CASSVRLGAGYYEQYF

clone size: NA
V gene: TRBV29-1
J gene: TRBJ2-2
D gene: NA
CDR3 DNA: TGCAGCGTCCGAGGCACGGGAACCGGGGAGCAGTTTTTT
CDR3 protein: CSVRGTGTGEQFF

clone size: NA
V gene: TRBV12-3/TRBV12-4
J gene: TRBJ2-7
D gene: NA
CDR3 DNA: TGTACCAGCAGATTGACCCCGGTTTCGGGAGCCTACGAGCAGTACTTC
CDR3 protein: CTSRLTPVSGAYEQYF

clone size: NA
V gene: TRBV20-1
J gene: TRBJ2-2
D gene: NA
CDR3 DNA: TGCAGTGCTAGTCTTTATCCTGGGGGGACCGGGGAGCTGTTTTTT
CDR3 protein: CSASLYPGGTGELFF

clone size: NA
V gene: TRBV4-1
J gene: TRBJ2-2
D gene: TRBD2
CDR3 DNA: TGCGCCAGCACCCAAGACCCTAAGCGGGGGGCGATCGGGGAGCTGTTTTTT
CDR3 protein: CASTQDPKRGAIGELFF

clone size: few
V gene: TRBV10-3
J gene: TRBJ1-5
D gene: NA
CDR3 DNA: TGTGCCATCAGTGATCCTTGGCAGGATCAGCCCCAGCATTTT
CDR3 protein: CAISDPWQDQPQHF

clone size: NA
V gene: TRBV5-4
J gene: TRBJ2-2
D gene: TRBD2
CDR3 DNA: TGTGCCAGCAGCTTATGGGCGGGGGAGCCGTTTTTT
CDR3 protein: CASSLWAGEPFF

clone size: NA
V gene: TRBV29-1
J gene: TRBJ2-5
D gene: NA
CDR3 DNA: TGCATCGTTGAATCCGCGGCGGGTAGATCGGAGACCCGGTACTTC
CDR3 protein: CIVESAAGRSETRYF

clone size: NA
V gene: TRBV10-3
J gene: TRBJ1-5
D gene: NA
CDR3 DNA: TGTGCCATCAGTGAGTATGAGGACGATCATCTCCAGCATTTT
CDR3 protein: CAISEYEDDHLQHF

clone size: once
V gene: TRBV4-1
J gene: TRBJ2-3
D gene: NA
CDR3 DNA: TGCGCCGGCAGCCAAGATCATGGGGGAAATCAGCCCCAGTATTTT
CDR3 protein: CAGSQDHGGNQPQYF

clone size: NA
V gene: TRBV29-1
J gene: TRBJ1-1
D gene: NA
CDR3 DNA: TGCAGCGCTGAAGCCGAAGGGTCTTTCCCTGAAGCTTTCTTC
CDR3 protein: CSAEAEGSFPEAFF

clone size: once
V gene: TRBV12-3/TRBV12-4
J gene: TRBJ2-3
D gene: TRBD2
CDR3 DNA: TGTGCCAGCAGTCCTAGCGGGTCCAGAGGATATACGCAGTATTTT
CDR3 protein: CASSPSGSRGYTQYF

clone size: NA
V gene: TRBV6-6
J gene: TRBJ2-1
D gene: NA
CDR3 DNA: TGTGCCAGGATGAGCCTGCACTCCTACAATGAGCAGTTCTTC
CDR3 protein: CARMSLHSYNEQFF

clone size: NA
V gene: TRBV11-2
J gene: TRBJ2-3
D gene: TRBD2
CDR3 DNA: TGTGCTAGCAGCTACCAACTAGCGGTAGGAGTACCTGATACGCAGTATTTT
CDR3 protein: CASSYQLAVGVPDTQYF

clone size: NA
V gene: TRBV29-1
J gene: TRBJ2-3
D gene: TRBD2
CDR3 DNA: TGCAGCGTTGTGGGATCACTAGCGGGATGTGGTAGTATCACAGATACGCAGTATTTT
CDR3 protein: CSVVGSLAGCGSITDTQYF

clone size: many
V gene: TRBV24-1
J gene: TRBJ1-5
D gene: NA
CDR3 DNA: TGTGCCACCAGTGAGACCGATTGGGTAGCCCAGCATTTT
CDR3 protein: CATSETDWVAQHF

clone size: NA
V gene: TRBV11-2
J gene: TRBJ1-1
D gene: NA
CDR3 DNA: TGCGCCAGCAGCTTAACGGCCTTCGGCACTGGAGCTTTCTTT
CDR3 protein: CASSLTAFGTGAFF

clone size: NA
V gene: TRBV28
J gene: TRBJ2-6
D gene: NA
CDR3 DNA: TGCACCAGCAAACCGGACTCGTCTGGGGCCAACGTCCTGACTTTC
CDR3 protein: CTSKPDSSGANVLTF

clone size: NA
V gene: TRBV10-2
J gene: TRBJ2-1
D gene: TRBD1
CDR3 DNA: TGCGCCAGCAGGACCGGGACAGGGGAAGAGCAGCTCTTC
CDR3 protein: CASRTGTGEEQLF

clone size: NA
V gene: TRBV29-1
J gene: TRBJ2-7
D gene: NA
CDR3 DNA: TGCAGCGTTCGCCAGGGAAGAAACGAGCAGTACTTC
CDR3 protein: CSVRQGRNEQYF

clone size: NA
V gene: TRBV6-6
J gene: TRBJ2-7
D gene: NA
CDR3 DNA: TGTGTCAACAGTACTAAAGACGAGCAGTACTTC
CDR3 protein: CVNSTKDEQYF

clone size: NA
V gene: TRBV11-2
J gene: TRBJ2-3
D gene: TRBD1
CDR3 DNA: TGTGCCAGTAGCTTACCCGGACAGGGGCCGGATGCGCAGTACTTT
CDR3 protein: CASSLPGQGPDAQYF

clone size: few
V gene: TRBV6-2/TRBV6-3
J gene: TRBJ1-2
D gene: NA
CDR3 DNA: TGTGCCATCAGCCCGACAGCCTATGGTTACACCTTC
CDR3 protein: CAISPTAYGYTF

clone size: NA
V gene: TRBV4-1
J gene: TRBJ1-1
D gene: NA
CDR3 DNA: TGCGCCAGCGGCCAAGTGAACATGCGAAACACTGAAGCTTTCTTT
CDR3 protein: CASGQVNMRNTEAFF

clone size: many
V gene: TRBV6-6
J gene: TRBJ2-7
D gene: NA
CDR3 DNA: TGTGCCAGCAGTTACTACGGGACCTCAGTCGAGCAGTACTTC
CDR3 protein: CASSYYGTSVEQYF

clone size: NA
V gene: TRBV15
J gene: TRBJ2-5
D gene: NA
CDR3 DNA: TGTGCTACCAGCAGAGATTCAGAGACCCAGTACTTC
CDR3 protein: CATSRDSETQYF

clone size: NA
V gene: TRBV5-1
J gene: TRBJ1-5
D gene: NA
CDR3 DNA: TGCGCCAGCAGCTTAGGGGACCTAAATCAGCTCCAGCATTTT
CDR3 protein: CASSLGDLNQLQHF

clone size: NA
V gene: TRBV4-1
J gene: TRBJ2-7
D gene: NA
CDR3 DNA: TGCGCCAGCAGCCACAGTCCGGCCTACGAGAAGTACTTC
CDR3 protein: CASSHSPAYEKYF

clone size: NA
V gene: TRBV12-3/TRBV12-4
J gene: TRBJ2-7
D gene: TRBD2
CDR3 DNA: TGTGCCAGCAGTTCCGGGACTAGCGCTGGTTATGGGCAGTACTTC
CDR3 protein: CASSSGTSAGYGQYF

clone size: NA
V gene: TRBV6-2/TRBV6-3
J gene: TRBJ1-5
D gene: NA
CDR3 DNA: TGTGCCAGGAGTTTCCCGCAGGGGCGAACTCAGCATTTT
CDR3 protein: CARSFPQGRTQHF

clone size: NA
V gene: TRBV5-6
J gene: TRBJ2-5
D gene: NA
CDR3 DNA: TGTGCAAGCAGCTATTCGGGGGCGGGAGAGACCCAGTACTTC
CDR3 protein: CASSYSGAGETQYF

clone size: many
V gene: TRBV4-3
J gene: TRBJ2-1
D gene: NA
CDR3 DNA: TGCGCCAGCAGCCAAGATCGGACGGGCTTCTACAATGAGCAGTTCTTC
CDR3 protein: CASSQDRTGFYNEQFF

clone size: medium-sized
V gene: TRBV6-2/TRBV6-3
J gene: TRBJ2-1
D gene: NA
CDR3 DNA: TGTGCCAGCAGTTATCGTGCCTCCTTGTTCTTC
CDR3 protein: CASSYRASLFF

clone size: NA
V gene: TRBV6-2/TRBV6-3
J gene: TRBJ2-5
D gene: NA
CDR3 DNA: TGTGCTAGCAGAGAGGCGGGTTCAGAGACCCAGTACTTC
CDR3 protein: CASREAGSETQYF

clone size: once
V gene: TRBV6-1
J gene: TRBJ2-7
D gene: NA
CDR3 DNA: TGTGCTGGCAGGGAGCGGAGCTCCTACGAGCAGTACTTC
CDR3 protein: CAGRERSSYEQYF

clone size: many
V gene: TRBV12-3/TRBV12-4
J gene: TRBJ2-5
D gene: NA
CDR3 DNA: TGTGCCAGCAGTTTAGGGGATGGAGAGACCCAGTACTTC
CDR3 protein: CASSLGDGETQYF